This T cell receptor (beta chain) was retrieved from a study of identical twins listed by TCRdb under 2016. Context from the whole study: To test whether fetal clonotypes persist, this study deep-sequenced TCR alpha and beta repertoires from monozygotic twins, from unrelated adults of various ages, and from cord blood. To rule out contamination, replicate twin experiments were performed at different times with different library preparation protocols. The research as a whole found: In monozygotic twins, recombination models systematically underestimated out-of-frame TCR alpha sharing, but the models matched the sharing seen between unrelated individuals. Conclusions relied on cross-sectional statistical analysis, since the same donors could not be followed over many years. Zero-insertion analyses could be partly confounded by invariant T cells such as MAIT and iNKT, though diverse VJ usage argued against such confounding for most clonotypes. The excess sharing between twins in beta out-of-frame sequences was weaker because fewer shared sequences reduced the signal-to-noise ratio. Compared with coincidental sharing between unrelated individuals, an excess of low generation-probability sequences was observed among out-of-frame TCR alpha sequences shared between twins. Abundant cord blood beta clonotypes had fewer insertions, young adult naive repertoires showed a similar but weaker trend, and memory repertoires showed no such trend.

The library relied on 5' RACE. These reads were obtained on an Illumina HiSeq 2000. A universal primer binding site was added through template switching, and the final cDNA carried a unique molecular identifier so that TCR cDNA molecules could be counted accurately. First-strand cDNA for TCR alpha and beta chains was synthesized from specific primers in the conserved constant-segment region. To control for contamination, every cDNA library was double barcoded, receiving both a SMART-Mk sample barcode and Illumina barcodes. TruSeq adapter sequences along with Illumina sample barcodes were introduced in two successive PCR steps. The Illumina HiSeq platform was used with custom primers to sequence TCR alpha and beta cDNA libraries. The authors processed their data as follows. Unique molecular identifiers were extracted from raw reads with MiGEC, and CDR3 positions were determined with MiXCR. For each individual, recombination models were inferred using an EM algorithm with the repgenHMM and IGoR tools. The tcR package in R was used for shared clonotype analysis, with sharing normalized by the product of cloneset sizes. Out-of-frame nonproductive sequences were analyzed to study raw recombination free of thymic and clonal selection effects. TCRdb itself trimmed the public reads at Q25 with fastp, ran MiXCR and retained productive beta chains. Rows with a matching CDR3 protein are joined into one entry that keeps the most common DNA and genes. Here the V and J calls rest on TCRdb's processing, not on the authors' analysis. This sample has hundreds of thousands of distinct CDR3 sequences in its table, and around 7.5% of those were observed once. Of the sample, 1.5% to 2% falls within the top ten clones.

In its sample, this clonotype was seen a few times. Its antigen remains undetermined. Base quality data are lacking; no much larger clone is found one base away. Only healthy Caucasian donors were included. Three pairs of female monozygotic twins, all aged roughly 18 to 29 years, made up the twin cohort. The RNA used for TCR libraries was isolated from peripheral blood mononuclear cells. This sample was shared with a second study, whose subject was yellow fever vaccine responses in identical twins. The second paper further reports: The T cell response to vaccination in identical twins was reported by the authors to appear partly convergent and partly personalized. In the study, vaccine-responding T cell clones were precisely tracked in identical twins.

Input material: PBMCs. The receptor's source is a woman aged 18-30 years in good health.

DNA sequence: TGTGCCAGCAGCCCACGTGCAGGGGAAAACATTCAGTACTTC. This is translated as CASSPRAGENIQYF. The V and J genes are TRBV13 and TRBJ2-4; perhaps TRBD1 is the D gene, with 6 bases matching. From the cysteine up to the phenylalanine, the CDR3 has a length of 14 residues. Just CDR3 DNA is preserved here, 42 bases in frame from base 1. The germline ends are 13 bases apart after V is trimmed by 5 bases and J by 5 bases. CDR1 PRHDT and CDR2 FYEKMQ are derived from the germline V gene (reference sequence).